This T cell receptor beta chain stems from a study of tumor-infiltrating lymphocytes in primary liver carcinoma. In regard to this clonotype: A junction boundary mismatches the germline segment, possibly from a read error.

This CDR3 comprises 14 residues. Per the germline V gene, CDR1 is SQVTM and CDR2 is ANQGSEA. Unsorted bulk tissue (20-30 mg) underwent RNA and DNA co-extraction. Resecting the tumor surgically was how the patients' primary liver carcinoma was treated. Priming with a constant-region primer yielded TCR beta cDNA from about 480 ng total RNA. Three nested multiplex PCR rounds of slightly modified ARM-PCR generated TCR beta libraries. Investigators reported that the first two PCR rounds, at roughly 10 cycles each, used TRBV1-TRBV30 forward primers with a C-beta reverse primer. TCRdb processed the multiplex PCR reads anew with MiXCR; each CDR3 protein has one entry. The sample yields about 20,000 distinct CDR3 sequences, roughly 80% seen once.

This sequence joins TRBV29-1 and TRBJ2-7; tentatively, D is TRBD2 (5 bases). Sequenced input: liver tumor tissue from sampling region 4. Subset in this sample: tumor region T4, right-lateral pole. The TCR originated in a woman under 40 with primary liver carcinoma and hepatitis B virus infection. Written as DNA, the CDR3 is TGTAGCGTTGAAAATGAATACAGCTACTACGAGCAGTACTTC. Protein sequence: CSVENEYSYYEQYF.